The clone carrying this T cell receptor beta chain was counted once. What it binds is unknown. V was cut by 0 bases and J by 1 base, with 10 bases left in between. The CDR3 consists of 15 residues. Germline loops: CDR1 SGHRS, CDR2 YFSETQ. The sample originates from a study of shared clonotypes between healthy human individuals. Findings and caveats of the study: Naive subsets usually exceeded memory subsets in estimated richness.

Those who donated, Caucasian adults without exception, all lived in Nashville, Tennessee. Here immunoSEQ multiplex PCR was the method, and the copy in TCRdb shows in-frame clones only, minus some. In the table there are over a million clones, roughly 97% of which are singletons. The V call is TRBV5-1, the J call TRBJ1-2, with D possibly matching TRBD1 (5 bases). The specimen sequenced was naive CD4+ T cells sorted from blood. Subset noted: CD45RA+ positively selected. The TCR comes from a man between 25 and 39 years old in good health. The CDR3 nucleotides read TGCGCCAGCAGCTTGGGTGGGGACGGTAACTATGGCTACACCTTC. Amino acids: CASSLGGDGNYGYTF.